The T cell receptor (beta chain) described here comes from a study of blood T cell repertoires in COVID-19. As for the study in general: Spain, Italy and the United States supplied samples that represented acute and convalescent COVID-19. From T cells, B-cell-depleted T cells, or PBMCs came the material, which was cDNA or gDNA.

In the study's own analysis: It was from reference gene primer amplification that nucleated cell counts were estimated. The table came from immunoSEQ multiplex PCR; TCRdb's copy has only in-frame clones and leaves some out. D and trimming were read from the DNA, whereas the V and J calls and clone size are those reported in that table. The profile shows about 180,000 clones, 88% of them singletons. Germline V CDR1 and CDR2: MNHEY, SMNVEV (reference sequence). Trimming cost V 6 bases and J 1 base, with 9 bases left between them. CDR3 length equals 14 residues. The material sequenced was peripheral blood. The sequence was collected from a woman aged 30 to 39 with acute or convalescent COVID-19. V gene TRBV27 combines with J gene TRBJ2-2, with TRBD1 as a possible D gene (5 bases). For the CDR3, the DNA is TGTGCCAGCAGCCCAGGGTGGAACACCGGGGAGCTGTTTTTT. Translated, it gives CASSPGWNTGELFF.